These T cell receptor beta chains were read from a single sample in a study of post-analysis software for immune sequencing data. TCRdb re-called the PCR reads with MiXCR, one entry per CDR3 protein. The data hold about 770,000 distinct CDR3 sequences, with 46% observed a single time. Sequencing input: blood. These TCRs come from a girl between 5 and 17 years old with multiple sclerosis. CDR3s include the opening cysteine and the closing phenylalanine or tryptophan. Each record gives: V gene, D gene, CDR3 length, J gene, clone size, CDR3 protein, CDR3 DNA. The D gene is left open where the match is weak. Clone size is shown for a subset of rows, as once, few, many or a class of expanded clone.

TRBV7-9	.	13	TRBJ1-2	few	CASSPSWLGGYTF	TGTGCCAGCAGCCCCTCCTGGCTGGGTGGCTACACCTTC
TRBV20-1	.	13	TRBJ1-5	.	CSATGRLGSGQHF	TGCAGTGCTACGGGGAGACTGGGTTCGGGCCAGCATTTT
TRBV12-5	.	14	TRBJ2-5	.	CASGLSGTQETQYF	TGTGCTAGTGGCTTGAGCGGCACCCAAGAGACCCAGTACTTC
TRBV20-1	TRBD2	16	TRBJ2-5	.	CSARDNGRATQETQYF	TGCAGTGCTAGAGATAACGGGAGGGCCACCCAAGAGACCCAGTACTTC
TRBV4-2	.	16	TRBJ2-3	.	CASSPRGPGSTDTQYF	TGTGCCAGCAGCCCCAGGGGACCAGGGTCCACAGATACGCAGTATTTT
TRBV6-6	.	13	TRBJ1-1	.	CATTQSMNTEAFF	TGTGCCACAACCCAGAGTATGAACACTGAAGCTTTCTTT
TRBV4-2	.	13	TRBJ2-1	few	CASSPDRNNEQFF	TGTGCCAGCAGCCCCGATCGAAACAATGAGCAGTTCTTC
TRBV9	TRBD2	16	TRBJ2-7	.	CASSGSGTSGIGEQYF	TGTGCCAGCAGCGGTTCCGGGACTAGCGGGATCGGTGAGCAGTACTTC
TRBV29-1	TRBD1	14	TRBJ2-3	.	CSVAPRGFTDTQYF	TGCAGCGTTGCCCCCAGGGGGTTCACAGATACGCAGTATTTT
TRBV6-5	.	18	TRBJ1-1	few	CASSYAPRGRVMNTEAFF	TGTGCCAGCAGTTATGCGCCCCGCGGCAGAGTGATGAACACTGAAGCTTTCTTT
TRBV11-2	.	18	TRBJ2-7	.	CASSLRIPVAGFSYEQYF	TGTGCCAGCAGCTTAAGAATCCCCGTGGCAGGTTTCTCCTACGAGCAGTACTTC
TRBV25-1	.	14	TRBJ2-7	.	CASSAIGGVYEQYF	TGTGCCAGCAGTGCTATAGGGGGGGTCTACGAGCAGTACTTC
TRBV6-5	.	16	TRBJ1-2	few	CASSYGSEGLFYGYTF	TGTGCCAGCAGTTACGGCTCTGAGGGTTTGTTCTATGGCTACACCTTC
TRBV12-3/TRBV12-4	TRBD1	16	TRBJ2-3	.	CASSTSGQGAADTQYF	TGTGCCAGCAGCACCTCGGGACAGGGGGCCGCAGATACGCAGTATTTT
TRBV2	.	16	TRBJ2-4	few	CASSEVGYGAKNIQYF	TGTGCCAGCAGTGAAGTTGGATATGGGGCCAAAAACATTCAGTACTTC
TRBV6-4	TRBD1	15	TRBJ2-1	many	CASSDWGQGTNEQFF	TGTGCCAGCAGTGACTGGGGACAGGGTACGAATGAGCAGTTCTTC
TRBV4-3	TRBD2	14	TRBJ2-5	.	CASSQGSLAGEQYF	TGCGCCAGCAGCCAAGGTTCTTTAGCGGGTGAGCAGTACTTC
TRBV7-9	TRBD2	17	TRBJ2-3	once	CASRPGLAEAWTDTQYF	TGTGCCAGCAGACCGGGACTAGCGGAAGCCTGGACAGATACGCAGTATTTT
TRBV18	TRBD1	14	TRBJ2-5	once	CASSPPTGAETQYF	TGTGCCAGCTCACCACCGACAGGGGCAGAGACCCAGTACTTC
TRBV7-9	TRBD2	18	TRBJ2-1	few	CASSLVFSLAGEYNEQFF	TGTGCCAGCAGCTTAGTTTTCAGCCTAGCGGGAGAGTACAATGAGCAGTTCTTC
TRBV7-9	.	16	TRBJ2-3	.	CASSLGVPASTDTQYF	TGTGCCAGCAGCTTAGGAGTTCCGGCTAGCACAGATACGCAGTATTTT
TRBV7-2	.	15	TRBJ2-3	once	CASSFGRGVIDTQYF	TGTGCCAGCAGCTTTGGGAGGGGGGTGATAGATACGCAGTATTTT
TRBV28	TRBD2	15	TRBJ2-7	few	CASTRRTSGRGEQYF	TGTGCCAGCACCCGCAGGACTAGCGGGAGGGGCGAGCAGTACTTC
TRBV25-1	.	16	TRBJ2-6	.	CASSEYGGTGANVLTF	TGTGCCAGCAGTGAATATGGGGGGACTGGGGCCAACGTCCTGACTTTC
TRBV6-2/TRBV6-3	.	15	TRBJ2-7	few	CASSGARVSAYEQYF	TGTGCCAGCAGTGGGGCTAGGGTATCGGCCTACGAGCAGTACTTC